This T cell receptor (beta chain) was identified during a study of shared clonotypes between healthy human individuals. Study-wide results and limits: Non-shared clonotypes displayed generation probabilities falling below those of clonotypes present in all four donors.

This was a deep-level run. Sequencing was performed with immunoSEQ multiplex PCR; in TCRdb, only in-frame clones are kept and a portion is missing. In the table there are under 1,100,000 clones, about 75% of which are singletons. As for this clone: Its specificity is not known.

The material sequenced was memory CD4+ T cells sorted from blood. The subset denotes: CD45RA-negative fraction. The clonotype comes from a man aged 18 to 35 in good health.

In nucleotides, the CDR3 is TGTGCCACCAGCAGAGATTGGGCTTCCTATGGCTACACCTTC. As protein: CATSRDWASYGYTF. The rearrangement links TRBV15 to TRBJ1-2; D remains ambiguous. Trimming took 0 bases from V and 4 from J, leaving 9 bases between them. The germline V gene has CDR1 LNHNV and CDR2 YYDKDF (reference sequence). The CDR3 length is 14 residues.